Listed below are T cell receptor beta chains from one sample, sequenced in a study of blood T cell repertoires in COVID-19. Measured with immunoSEQ multiplex PCR; TCRdb has only the in-frame clones, and not every one. The sample has 55,000 to 90,000 clones, around 86% seen once. The sequenced sample was peripheral blood. These receptor sequences come from a man aged 70-80 years with active COVID-19. Each CDR3 is given with its conserved first and last residue. A D gene is named only where the DNA matches it firmly. A clone size is listed for some rows: how often the clone was seen (once, few, many), or a class if it is expanded.

j_call	d_call	cdr3_length	clone_size	v_call	cdr3_aa	cdr3_nt
TRBJ2-1	TRBD2	14	.	TRBV24-1	CATSETGGWNEQFF	TGTGCCACCAGTGAAACCGGGGGGTGGAATGAGCAGTTCTTC
TRBJ1-2	.	15	.	TRBV5-4	CASTLGRGASYGYTF	TGTGCCAGCACCTTGGGGCGGGGTGCAAGCTATGGCTACACCTTC
TRBJ1-2	TRBD1	16	.	TRBV19	CATNRDRAQKGYGYTF	TGTGCCACTAACCGGGACAGGGCCCAAAAGGGGTATGGCTACACCTTC
TRBJ1-1	TRBD1	18	.	TRBV4-3	CASSQVFGRGQGFTEAFF	TGCGCCAGCAGCCAAGTTTTTGGTCGGGGACAGGGGTTCACTGAAGCTTTCTTT
TRBJ1-2	.	20	.	TRBV21-1	CASSKVGPTAGVELNYGYTF	TGTGCCAGCAGCAAAGTGGGTCCCACCGCAGGGGTCGAGCTTAACTATGGCTACACCTTC
TRBJ2-3	.	14	.	TRBV7-9	CASRLGGTADTQYF	TGTGCCAGTCGACTGGGCGGGACCGCAGATACGCAGTATTTT
TRBJ2-2	.	15	.	TRBV9	CASSVGVTGSGELFF	TGTGCCAGCAGCGTAGGAGTCACGGGGTCCGGGGAGCTGTTTTTT
TRBJ2-5	TRBD1	16	.	TRBV28	CASSTSRTGGSETQYF	TGTGCCAGCAGCACGAGCCGGACAGGGGGGAGCGAGACCCAGTACTTC
TRBJ2-7	TRBD1	12	.	TRBV6-5	CASNRQGDEQYF	TGTGCCAGCAACCGGCAGGGGGACGAGCAGTACTTC
TRBJ2-7	.	13	.	TRBV27	CASSTITTYEQYF	TGTGCCAGCAGTACTATAACAACCTACGAGCAGTACTTC
TRBJ1-4	.	13	.	TRBV9	CASSPARGEKLFF	TGTGCCAGCAGCCCCGCCCGGGGGGAAAAACTGTTTTTT
TRBJ1-3	.	14	.	TRBV3-1/TRBV3-2	CASSQMDSGNTIYF	TGTGCCAGCAGCCAGATGGACAGCGGAAACACCATATATTTT
TRBJ2-2	.	14	.	TRBV27	CASSGPLEAGELFF	TGTGCCAGCAGTGGGCCGCTGGAGGCCGGGGAGCTGTTTTTT
TRBJ2-7	.	11	.	TRBV10-3	CAISPAYEQYF	TGTGCCATCAGCCCAGCGTACGAGCAGTACTTC
TRBJ1-5	.	15	.	TRBV19	CASSIGRGVGQPQHF	TGTGCCAGTAGTATAGGCCGCGGGGTGGGTCAGCCCCAGCATTTT
TRBJ2-7	.	19	once	TRBV21-1	CASSNPSKDRDKFSYEQYF	TGTGCCAGCAGCAACCCCTCGAAGGACAGGGATAAGTTTTCCTACGAGCAGTACTTC
TRBJ2-1	TRBD2	12	.	TRBV6-5	CASTPTSGGPVF	TGTGCCAGCACCCCGACTAGCGGGGGGCCTGTCTTC
TRBJ2-3	TRBD2	14	.	TRBV10-3	CAISESPGGDTQYF	TGTGCCATCAGTGAGTCCCCCGGGGGGGATACGCAGTATTTT
TRBJ2-7	TRBD2	15	.	TRBV7-2	CASSPTSGRGLEQYF	TGTGCCAGCAGCCCCACTAGCGGGAGGGGGCTCGAGCAGTACTTC
TRBJ2-5	TRBD1	14	.	TRBV10-3	CAINPGTVQETQYF	TGTGCCATCAACCCCGGGACAGTCCAAGAGACCCAGTACTTC
TRBJ2-2	TRBD1	14	.	TRBV7-8	CASSPGTATGELFF	TGTGCCAGCAGTCCCGGGACAGCCACCGGGGAGCTGTTTTTT
TRBJ2-5	.	15	.	TRBV6-4	CASSDSTVPQEGQYF	TGTGCCAGCAGTGACTCGACGGTACCCCAAGAGGGCCAGTACTTC
TRBJ2-7	TRBD1	14	.	TRBV4-3	CASSPRTGPYEQYF	TGCGCCAGCAGCCCACGGACAGGACCCTACGAGCAGTACTTC
TRBJ1-2	.	12	.	TRBV18	CASSRGDYGYTF	TGTGCCAGCTCACGGGGGGACTATGGCTACACCTTC
TRBJ1-4	.	16	.	TRBV6-5	CASSYSAIGKVEKLFF	TGTGCCAGCAGTTACTCGGCGATCGGGAAGGTTGAAAAACTGTTTTTT
TRBJ1-1	.	15	.	TRBV18	CASSPTGLRDTEAFF	TGTGCCAGCTCACCCACGGGACTGCGGGACACTGAAGCTTTCTTT
TRBJ2-1	TRBD2	16	.	TRBV7-3	CASSGGLAGGGNEQFF	TGTGCCAGCAGCGGGGGACTAGCGGGAGGCGGCAATGAGCAGTTCTTC
TRBJ1-5	TRBD1	14	.	TRBV6-5	CASRAGGTMGPQHF	TGTGCCAGCAGGGCAGGGGGCACTATGGGGCCCCAGCATTTT
TRBJ2-3	TRBD1	16	once	TRBV19	CASSIARTGGTDTQYF	TGTGCCAGTAGTATAGCCCGGACAGGGGGCACAGATACGCAGTATTTT
TRBJ2-7	TRBD1	12	.	TRBV24-1	CATSEPGQQQYF	TGTGCCACCAGTGAACCGGGACAGCAGCAGTACTTC
TRBJ2-1	TRBD1	19	.	TRBV5-4	CASSRPRTGVSESRNEQFF	TGTGCCAGCAGCCGGCCTCGGACAGGGGTTTCGGAAAGTAGAAATGAGCAGTTCTTC
TRBJ2-3	TRBD2	14	.	TRBV19	CASSISGGGDTQYF	TGTGCCAGTAGTATATCCGGGGGAGGGGATACGCAGTATTTT